The sample holds many counts of the clone carrying this T cell receptor beta chain. Antigen specificity is unknown. The method for making cDNA was 5'RACE, and it used 10-nucleotide random UMIs. TCRdb passed the 5' RACE reads through MiXCR, listing each CDR3 protein once. Of about 74,000 distinct CDR3 sequences in the sample, around 5% were seen once. The data stem from a study of neurological immune-mediated disorders. Findings of the study overall: The expanded clones of different subjects shared no CDR3 amino acid sequences (suggesting private repertoires in all groups). The greatest TCR clonal expansion occurred in HTLV-1-associated myelopathy and the least in multiple sclerosis, which fell below healthy controls.

CDR3 length: 15 amino acids. V lost 1 base to trimming and J lost 0 bases, with 4 bases between them. Per the germline V gene, CDR1 is LGHDT and CDR2 is YNNKEL (reference sequence). This chain connects TRBV3-1 to TRBJ2-6, with D uncertain. The sample taken for sequencing was PBMCs. This TCR was recovered from a man between 18 and 29 years old with multiple sclerosis. The CDR3 reads CASSQGGSGANVLTF. CDR3 DNA: TGTGCCAGCAGCCAAGGTGGCTCTGGGGCCAACGTCCTGACTTTC.